The 21 T cell receptor beta chains presented below share a single source sample, sequenced in a study of blood T cell repertoires in COVID-19. Only in-frame clones appear in the TCRdb table, and some are missing; sequencing was by immunoSEQ multiplex PCR. The data hold more than 55,000 clones, with roughly 85% observed a single time. The sample taken for sequencing was peripheral blood. The receptors derive from a woman of 80 years or more with acute or convalescent COVID-19.

The gene calls are TRBV7-2 and TRBJ1-5; 7 bases agree with TRBD1. The CDR3 length is 14 residues. From germline, CDR1 is SGHTA and CDR2 FQGNSA. The trim removed 5 bases at V and 7 bases at J, leaving 8 bases unmatched. DNA for the CDR3: TGTGCCAGCAGCCAGGGGGGATTAAGGCAGCCCCAGCATTTT. The encoded protein is CASSQGGLRQPQHF. The whole variable domain, remainder taken from reference TRBV7-2 and TRBJ1-5, is GAGVSQSPSNKVTEKGKDVELRCDPISGHTALYWYRQSLGQGLEFLIYFQGNSAPDKSGLPSDRFSAERTGGSVSTLTIQRTQQEDSAVYLCASSQGGLRQPQHFGDGTRLSIL.

The chain combines TRBV6-4 with TRBJ1-2; D perhaps matches TRBD1 (5 bases). This CDR3 region has 15 residues. Trimming removed 3 bases at V and 4 bases at J, with 15 bases between. CDR1 and CDR2 (germline): MRHNA, SNTAGT. CDR3 loop: CASSEVPGQGYGYTF. DNA of the CDR3: TGTGCCAGCAGTGAGGTCCCAGGGCAGGGCTATGGCTACACCTTC.

The rearrangement uses TRBV5-1 and TRBJ1-1; D might be TRBD1 (6 bases). CDR1 SGHRS and CDR2 YFSETQ come from the germline V gene. The CDR3 loop spans 14 amino acids. V was clipped by 3 bases and J by 2 bases, with 11 bases between them. The CDR3 sequence is CASSWGTLNTEAFF. The DNA of the CDR3 is TGCGCCAGCAGCTGGGGGACACTTAACACTGAAGCTTTCTTT.

The V and J genes are TRBV5-5 and TRBJ2-3; TRBD2 matches at 8 bases. The length of the CDR3 is 15 residues. Germline V CDR1 and CDR2: SGHKS, YYEKEE (reference sequence). After removal of 5 bases from V and 6 bases from J, the junction contained 11 bases not matched to a gene. The CDR3 coding sequence is TGTGCCAGCAGACGCGGACTAGCCCTTGCTGATACGCAGTATTTT. Protein: CASRRGLALADTQYF.

The chain uses TRBV5-1 and TRBJ2-5; possibly TRBD1 for D (5 bases). Trimming left V 2 bases short and J 1 base short, with 12 bases between. This CDR3 is built from 15 residues. Germline V gives CDR1 SGHRS, CDR2 YFSETQ. This chain's CDR3 is CASSFRSGLQETQYF. The CDR3 DNA reads as TGCGCCAGCAGCTTCAGGTCAGGGCTCCAAGAGACCCAGTACTTC.

The chain joins TRBV7-2 to TRBJ1-1, with TRBD1 matching over 9 bases. The CDR3 contains 17 residues. The trim removed 4 bases at V and 6 bases at J, leaving 15 bases unmatched. From germline, CDR1 is SGHTA and CDR2 FQGNSA. CDR3 sequence reads: CASSYRSPGQGKSEAFF. The CDR3 DNA reads TGTGCCAGCAGCTATCGATCCCCGGGACAGGGTAAATCTGAAGCTTTCTTT.

The chain has TRBV27 and TRBJ2-7; 8 positions agree with TRBD2. CDR1 is MNHEY and CDR2 is SMNVEV in the germline V gene (reference sequence). Trimming at V came to 8 bases and at J to 2 bases, leaving 8 bases not matched to a gene. This CDR3 contains 14 residues. CDR3 in DNA: TGTGCCAGCCGGACCGGGACTAGAACCTACGAGCAGTACTTC. It translates to CASRTGTRTYEQYF.

The chain has TRBV10-3 and TRBJ1-2; D is uncertain. V was shortened by 0 bases and J by 1 base, with 9 bases between the two germline ends. CDR3 length: 15 residues. Germline values: CDR1 ENHRY, CDR2 SYGVKD. The CDR3 here is CAISESFGSNYGYTF. In nucleotides, the CDR3 is TGTGCCATCAGTGAGTCGTTTGGCAGTAACTATGGCTACACCTTC.

The J gene is TRBJ1-1, the V gene TRBV6-5, with 9 bases matching TRBD1. The CDR3 has 15 residues. The germline V gene encodes CDR1 MNHEY and CDR2 SVGAGI. J lost 2 bases, V lost 0 bases, and 1 base had no gene match. The CDR3: CASSYSGQGNTEAFF. The DNA of the CDR3 is TGTGCCAGCAGTTACTCGGGACAGGGAAACACTGAAGCTTTCTTT.

This clone was detected only a few times. This chain uses TRBV6-5 with TRBJ2-1, with D unclear. Germline CDR1 MNHEY, CDR2 SVGAGI. Trimming removed 3 bases at V and 7 bases at J, with 10 bases between. The CDR3 is 13 amino acids. The chain's CDR3 is CASSYPVNNEQFF. CDR3 bases: TGTGCCAGCAGTTATCCTGTTAATAATGAGCAGTTCTTC.

The chain joins TRBV4-3 to TRBJ1-2; 9 bases are a match to TRBD1. The CDR3 sequence is 14 residues long. V lost 3 bases to trimming and J lost 7 bases; unmatched junction nucleotides: 6. From germline, CDR1 is LGHNA and CDR2 YSLEER. CDR3 in amino acids: CASSQAGTGLGYTF. CDR3 sequence (DNA): TGCGCCAGCAGCCAGGCCGGGACAGGGCTTGGCTACACCTTC.

V usage is TRBV7-3 and J usage is TRBJ1-3, with 8 nucleotides matching TRBD1. This CDR3 region has 17 residues. Germline CDR1 is SGHTA and CDR2 is FQGTGA. With 5 bases clipped from V and 2 bases from J, the junction kept 11 bases outside the gene matches. This chain's CDR3 is CASSIPDRAIAGNTIYF. The CDR3 DNA reads as TGTGCCAGCAGCATCCCGGACAGGGCCATTGCTGGAAACACCATATATTTT.

CDR3 DNA: TGTGCCAGTAGTACGGGGACAGGGAATGGGCAGTACTTC. Translated: CASSTGTGNGQYF. The chain recombines TRBV19 with TRBJ2-7; 9 bases line up with TRBD1. CDR3 length: 13 residues. Germline CDR1 and CDR2: LNHDA and SQIVND (reference sequence). The V segment lost 4 bases and the J segment 9 bases; nucleotides outside the gene matches: 7.

The chain combines TRBV5-1 with TRBJ2-2; 15 nucleotides agree with TRBD2. V dropped 4 bases and J dropped 6; count of bases not matched to a gene: 7. The CDR3 has 17 amino acids. CDR1 SGHRS and CDR2 YFSETQ come from the germline V gene. CDR3 sequence: CASSPGLAGGLPGELFF. As DNA, the CDR3 is TGCGCCAGCAGCCCGGGACTAGCGGGAGGTCTTCCCGGGGAGCTGTTTTTT.

The rearrangement uses TRBV6-5 and TRBJ1-2, with TRBD1 matching 8 bases. Germline V CDR1 and CDR2: MNHEY, SVGAGI. Trimming took 6 bases from V and 8 from J; bases not matched to a gene: 14. CDR3 length equals 15 residues. Here the CDR3 DNA reads TGTGCCAGCAGGCCCTCTGGGGGACAGGCCTTCGGCTACACCTTC. This codes for CASRPSGGQAFGYTF.

This sequence joins TRBV30 and TRBJ1-2; 9 bases match TRBD1. V lost 5 bases, J lost 4 bases, and 2 bases stayed unmatched. Per the germline V gene, CDR1 is GTSNPN and CDR2 is SVGIG (reference sequence). This CDR3 is 12 amino acids long. In DNA, the CDR3 is TGTGCCTGGGAGACAGGGGGCTATGGCTACACCTTC. Translation gives CAWETGGYGYTF.

The CDR3 DNA sequence: TGTGCCAGTAGTATTGGGGGCTCTGGCTACACCTTC. It specifies CASSIGGSGYTF. The chain employs TRBV19 and TRBJ1-2; maybe TRBD1 (6 bases). The germline CDR1 and CDR2 sequences are LNHDA and SQIVND (reference sequence). V gave up 3 bases and J gave up 7 bases, with 9 bases separating them. CDR3 length: 12 amino acids.

The rearrangement uses TRBV28 and TRBJ2-6, with TRBD1 identical over 9 bases. With V trimmed by 3 bases and J by 3 bases, 9 bases remained unmatched. Germline loops: CDR1 MDHEN, CDR2 SYDVKM. This CDR3 is 18 amino acids long. The CDR3 region is CASSLWTGASSGANVLTF. The CDR3 nucleotides are TGTGCCAGCAGTTTGTGGACAGGGGCGTCGAGTGGGGCCAACGTCCTGACTTTC.

The chain employs TRBV30 and TRBJ1-1; D gene ambiguous. CDR1 GTSNPN and CDR2 SVGIG come from the germline V gene (reference sequence). CDR3 size: 14 residues. V shed 1 base and J shed 4 bases, with 13 bases lying between them. CDR3: CAWSGTHGGTEAFF. The CDR3 nucleotides are TGTGCCTGGAGTGGTACTCACGGAGGCACTGAAGCTTTCTTT.

The chain is built from TRBV12-3 or TRBV12-4 and TRBJ2-3; D is perhaps TRBD1 (5 bases). The CDR3 sequence is 13 residues long. The V and J ends lost 5 bases and 8 bases respectively, with 14 bases between them. The chain's CDR3 is CASSRGSVGTQYF. The CDR3 DNA reads as TGTGCCAGCAGTAGGGGATCGGTCGGTACGCAGTATTTT.

V gene TRBV5-1 combines with J gene TRBJ2-5; tentative D call: TRBD2 (6 bases). Germline CDR1 and CDR2: SGHRS and YFSETQ. V was cut by 3 bases and J by 3 bases, with 12 bases left in between. The CDR3 sequence is 14 residues long. CDR3 nucleotides: TGCGCCAGCAGCTCCGCGACGGGAGAAGAGACCCAGTACTTC. Protein sequence: CASSSATGEETQYF.